The sequence of this TCR beta chain was determined in a study of shared clonotypes between healthy human individuals. Genomic DNA of every subset was divided equally among multiple immunoSEQ plates. Assay: immunoSEQ multiplex PCR; the TCRdb copy retains only in-frame clones and omits some. This table holds fewer than 1 million clones, around 96% found once. The naive CD8 subset, CD45RO-negative cells positively selected for CCR7, excluded terminally differentiated effector memory CD45RA+ cells. Germline V lookup: CDR1 SGHAT, CDR2 FQNNGV. V lost 6 bases to trimming and J lost 10 bases; unmatched junction nucleotides: 16. The CDR3 spans 17 residues.

The receptor was derived from a young man in good health. The chain links TRBV11-2 to TRBJ2-1; 12 positions match TRBD2. The sample was naive CD8+ T cells sorted from blood. The DNA for the CDR3 is TGTGCCAGCAGACCTAACGCCGGGACTAGCGGGTCTAGAGAGCAGTTCTTC. Translation gives CASRPNAGTSGSREQFF.